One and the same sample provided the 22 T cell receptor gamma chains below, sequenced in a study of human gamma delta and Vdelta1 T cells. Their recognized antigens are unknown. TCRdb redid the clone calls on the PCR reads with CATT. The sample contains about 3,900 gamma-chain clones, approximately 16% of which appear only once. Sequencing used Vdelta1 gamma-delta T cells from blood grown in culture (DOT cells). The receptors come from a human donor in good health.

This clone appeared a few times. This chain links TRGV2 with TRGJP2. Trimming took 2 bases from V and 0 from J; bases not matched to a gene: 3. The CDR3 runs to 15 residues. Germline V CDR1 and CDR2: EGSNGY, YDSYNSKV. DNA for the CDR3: TGTGCCACCTGGGACGAGGATAGTAGTGATTGGATCAAGACGTTT. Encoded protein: CATWDEDSSDWIKTF.

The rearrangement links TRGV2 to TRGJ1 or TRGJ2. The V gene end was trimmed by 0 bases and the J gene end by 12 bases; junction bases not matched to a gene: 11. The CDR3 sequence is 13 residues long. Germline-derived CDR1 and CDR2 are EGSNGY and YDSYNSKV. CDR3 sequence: CATWDGRGIRKLF. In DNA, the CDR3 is TGTGCCACCTGGGACGGGCGGGGTATCAGGAAACTCTTT.

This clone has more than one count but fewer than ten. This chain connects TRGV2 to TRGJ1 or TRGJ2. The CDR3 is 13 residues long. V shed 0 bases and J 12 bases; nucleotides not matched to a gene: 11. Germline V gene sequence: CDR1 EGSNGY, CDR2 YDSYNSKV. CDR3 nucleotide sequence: TGTGCCACCTGGGACGGGCGAGTGGCGGGGAAACTCTTT. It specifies CATWDGRVAGKLF.

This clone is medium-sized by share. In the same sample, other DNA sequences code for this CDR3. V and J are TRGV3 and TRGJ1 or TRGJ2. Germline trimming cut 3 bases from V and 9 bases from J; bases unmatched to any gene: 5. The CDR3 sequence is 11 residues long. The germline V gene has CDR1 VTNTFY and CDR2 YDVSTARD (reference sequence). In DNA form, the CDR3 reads TGTGCCACCTGGGACTCCTTTAAGAAACTCTTT. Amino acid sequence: CATWDSFKKLF.

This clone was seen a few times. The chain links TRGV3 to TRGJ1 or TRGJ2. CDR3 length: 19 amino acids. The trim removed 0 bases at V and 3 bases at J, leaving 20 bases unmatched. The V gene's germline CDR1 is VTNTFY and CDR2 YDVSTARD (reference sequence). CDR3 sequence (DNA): TGTGCCACCTGGGACAGGGCCACCCCCGCCCTAAAGACTTATTATAAGAAACTCTTT. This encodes CATWDRATPALKTYYKKLF.

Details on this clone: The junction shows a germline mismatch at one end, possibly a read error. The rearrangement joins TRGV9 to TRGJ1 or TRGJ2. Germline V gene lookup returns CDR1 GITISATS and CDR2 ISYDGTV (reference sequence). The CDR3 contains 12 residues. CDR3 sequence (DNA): TGTGCCTTGTGGGAGGCTTATTATAAGAAAGTGTTC. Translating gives CALWEAYYKKVF.

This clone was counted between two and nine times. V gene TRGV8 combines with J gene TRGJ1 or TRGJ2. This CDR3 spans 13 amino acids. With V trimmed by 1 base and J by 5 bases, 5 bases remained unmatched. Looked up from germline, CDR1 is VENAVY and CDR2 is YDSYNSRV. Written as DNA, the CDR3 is TGTGCCACCTGGGATAGCGGCCATTATAAGAAACTCTTT. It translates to CATWDSGHYKKLF.

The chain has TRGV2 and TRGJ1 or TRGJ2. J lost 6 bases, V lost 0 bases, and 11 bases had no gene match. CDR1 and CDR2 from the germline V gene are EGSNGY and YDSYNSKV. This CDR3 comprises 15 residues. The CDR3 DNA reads TGTGCCACCTGGGACGGGCATCTAGGGAGTTATAAGAAACTCTTT. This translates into CATWDGHLGSYKKLF.

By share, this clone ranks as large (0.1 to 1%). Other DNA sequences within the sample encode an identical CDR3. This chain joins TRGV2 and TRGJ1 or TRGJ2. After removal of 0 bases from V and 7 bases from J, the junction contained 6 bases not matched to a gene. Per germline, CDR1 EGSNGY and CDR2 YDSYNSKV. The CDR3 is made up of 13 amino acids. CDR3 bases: TGTGCCACCTGGGACGGGCCGGGGTATAAGAAACTCTTT. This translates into CATWDGPGYKKLF.

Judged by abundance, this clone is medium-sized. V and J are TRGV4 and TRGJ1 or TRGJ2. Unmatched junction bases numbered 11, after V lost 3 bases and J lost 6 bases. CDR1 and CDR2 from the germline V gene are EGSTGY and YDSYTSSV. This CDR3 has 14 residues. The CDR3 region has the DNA TGTGCCACCTGGGATTTCCGGCCTTCTTATAAGAAACTCTTT. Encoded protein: CATWDFRPSYKKLF.

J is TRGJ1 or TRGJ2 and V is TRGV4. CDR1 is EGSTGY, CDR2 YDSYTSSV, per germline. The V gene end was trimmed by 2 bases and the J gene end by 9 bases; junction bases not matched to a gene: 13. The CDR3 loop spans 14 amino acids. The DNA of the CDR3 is TGTGCCACCTGGGATGAGTATCAAATTTTTAAGAAACTCTTT. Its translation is CATWDEYQIFKKLF.

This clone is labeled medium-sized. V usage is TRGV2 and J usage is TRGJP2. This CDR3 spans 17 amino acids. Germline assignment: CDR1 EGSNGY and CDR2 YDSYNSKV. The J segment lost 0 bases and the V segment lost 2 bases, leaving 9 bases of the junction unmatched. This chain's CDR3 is CATWDELLDSSDWIKTF. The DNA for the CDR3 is TGTGCCACCTGGGACGAGTTGCTTGATAGTAGTGATTGGATCAAGACGTTT.

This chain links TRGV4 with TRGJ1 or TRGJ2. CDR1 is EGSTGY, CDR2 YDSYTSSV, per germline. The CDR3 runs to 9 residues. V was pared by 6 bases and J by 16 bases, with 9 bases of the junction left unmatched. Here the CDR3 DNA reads TGTGCCACCTGGCTTCTGTGGCTCTTT. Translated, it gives CATWLLWLF.

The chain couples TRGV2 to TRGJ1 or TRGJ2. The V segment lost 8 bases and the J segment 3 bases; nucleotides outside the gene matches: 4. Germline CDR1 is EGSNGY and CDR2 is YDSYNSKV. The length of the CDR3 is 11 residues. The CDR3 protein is CATLTYYKKLF. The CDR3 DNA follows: TGTGCCACCTTGACTTATTATAAGAAACTCTTT.

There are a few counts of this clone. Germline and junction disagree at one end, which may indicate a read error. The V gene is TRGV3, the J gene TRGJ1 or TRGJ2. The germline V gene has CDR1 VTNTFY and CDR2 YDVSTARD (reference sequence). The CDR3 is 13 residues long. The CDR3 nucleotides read TGTGCCACCCGGGACAGGCGCTGTTATAAGAAACTCTTT. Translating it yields CATRDRRCYKKLF.

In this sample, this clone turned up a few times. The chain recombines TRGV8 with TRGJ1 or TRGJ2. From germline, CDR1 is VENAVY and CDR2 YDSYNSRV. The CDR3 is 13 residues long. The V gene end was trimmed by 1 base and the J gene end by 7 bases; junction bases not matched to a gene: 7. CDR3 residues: CATWDRGRYKKLF. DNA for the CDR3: TGTGCCACCTGGGATAGAGGTCGGTATAAGAAACTCTTT.

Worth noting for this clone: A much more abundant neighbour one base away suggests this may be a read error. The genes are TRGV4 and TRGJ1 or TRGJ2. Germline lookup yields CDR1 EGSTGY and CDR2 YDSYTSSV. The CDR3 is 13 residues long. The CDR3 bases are TGTGCCACCTGGGATGTCCATTATTATAAGAAGCTCTTT. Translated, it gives CATWDVHYYKKLF.

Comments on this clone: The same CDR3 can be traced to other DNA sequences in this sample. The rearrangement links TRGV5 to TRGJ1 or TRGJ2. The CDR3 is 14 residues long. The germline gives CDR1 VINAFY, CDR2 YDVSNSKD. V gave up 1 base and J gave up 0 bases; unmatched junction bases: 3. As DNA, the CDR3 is TGTGCCACCTGGGACAGACTGAATTATTATAAGAAACTCTTT. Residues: CATWDRLNYYKKLF.

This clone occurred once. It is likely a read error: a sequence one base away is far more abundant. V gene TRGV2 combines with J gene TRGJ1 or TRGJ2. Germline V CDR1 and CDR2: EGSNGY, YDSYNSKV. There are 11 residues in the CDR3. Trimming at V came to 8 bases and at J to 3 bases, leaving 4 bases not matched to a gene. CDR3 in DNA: TGTGCCACCTTGGGTTATTATAAGAAACTCTTT. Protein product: CATLGYYKKLF.

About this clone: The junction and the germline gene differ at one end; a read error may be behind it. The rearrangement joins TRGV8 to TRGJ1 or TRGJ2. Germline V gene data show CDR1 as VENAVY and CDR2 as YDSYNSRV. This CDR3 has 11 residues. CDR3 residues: CAPWDPIKNLF. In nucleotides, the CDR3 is TGTGCCCCCTGGGACCCTATTAAGAACCTCTTT.

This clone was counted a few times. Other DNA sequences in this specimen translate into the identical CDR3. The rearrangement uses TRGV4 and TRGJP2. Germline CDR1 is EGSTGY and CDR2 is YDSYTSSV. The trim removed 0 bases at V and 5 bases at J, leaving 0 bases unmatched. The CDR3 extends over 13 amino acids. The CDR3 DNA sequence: TGTGCCACCTGGGATGGGAGTGATTGGATCAAGACGTTT. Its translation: CATWDGSDWIKTF.

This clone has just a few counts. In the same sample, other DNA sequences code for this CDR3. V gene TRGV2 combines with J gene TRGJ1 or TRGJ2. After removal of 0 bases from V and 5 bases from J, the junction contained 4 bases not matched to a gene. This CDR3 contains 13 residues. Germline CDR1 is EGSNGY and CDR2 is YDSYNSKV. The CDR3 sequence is CATWDGFDYKKLF. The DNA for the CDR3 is TGTGCCACCTGGGACGGGTTTGATTATAAGAAACTCTTT.